A single sample gave rise to the 20 T cell receptor beta chains below, sequenced in a study of blood T cell repertoires in COVID-19. Measured with immunoSEQ multiplex PCR; TCRdb has only the in-frame clones, and not every one. Found here are a few hundred thousand clones, more than 70% of them singletons; the top ten hold around 3%. Sequencing was performed on peripheral blood. Receptors were obtained from a woman aged 25 to 39 with COVID-19, enrolled during active disease.

The rearrangement uses TRBV7-2 and TRBJ2-1; 11 nucleotides align to TRBD2. Germline trimming cut 6 bases from V and 8 bases from J; bases unmatched to any gene: 9. The CDR3 runs 15 residues. Germline loops: CDR1 SGHTA, CDR2 FQGNSA. In nucleotides, the CDR3 is TGTGCCAGCAGACTGGGACTAGCGGCATACGATGAGCAGTTCTTC. Its translation is CASRLGLAAYDEQFF.

The chain uses TRBV4-2 and TRBJ2-2; 8 nucleotides line up with TRBD2. CDR1 is LGHNA, CDR2 YNFKEQ, per germline. This CDR3 region has 15 residues. J lost 13 bases, V lost 0 bases, and 10 bases had no gene match. The CDR3 nucleotides read TGTGCCAGCAGCCAAGAAAGACTAGCGTGGGCCGGGCTGTTTTTT. This codes for CASSQERLAWAGLFF.

This clone appeared once. This chain joins TRBV5-6 and TRBJ1-1; no definite D call. This CDR3 contains 15 residues. Trimming removed 4 bases from V and 3 bases from J, with 16 bases in between. Germline CDR1 SGHDT, CDR2 YYEEEE. The CDR3: CASSQLTTVYTEAFF. CDR3 bases: TGTGCCAGCAGCCAACTAACGACGGTTTACACTGAAGCTTTCTTT.

This clone was counted a few times. This chain links TRBV4-2 with TRBJ2-5, with a tentative D call TRBD2 (5 bases). Germline assignment: CDR1 LGHNA and CDR2 YNFKEQ. This CDR3 has 15 amino acids. The ends were cut back, 0 bases at V and 2 bases at J, with 10 bases in the middle. The CDR3 loop reads CASSQDQADQETQYF. The DNA for the CDR3 is TGTGCCAGCAGCCAAGATCAAGCGGATCAAGAGACCCAGTACTTC.

A single count supports this clone. J is TRBJ1-1 and V is TRBV7-2; D is possibly TRBD1 (6 bases). Germline CDR1 is SGHTA and CDR2 is FQGNSA. Trimming took off 1 base at V and 5 bases at J, with 11 bases between the two ends. CDR3 length: 14 residues. The chain's CDR3 is CASSLERGGTEAFF. In DNA form, the CDR3 reads TGTGCCAGCAGCTTAGAGAGGGGGGGGACTGAAGCTTTCTTT.

The chain carries TRBV23-1 and TRBJ1-5; TRBD1 matches 9 bases. TRBV23-1 is classed as an ORF, of uncertain function. The CDR3 is made up of 15 amino acids. V dropped 7 bases and J dropped 5; count of bases not matched to a gene: 9. CDR3 sequence (DNA): TGCGCCAGCACCCCACCGGACAGGGGTTATCAGCCCCAGCATTTT. Translated: CASTPPDRGYQPQHF.

The rearrangement joins TRBV21-1 to TRBJ2-7; no check of the table's D call, TRBD2, against the DNA was made. TRBV21-1 is marked as a pseudogene. There are 14 residues in the CDR3. The CDR3 is CASSKAGGSYEQYV. In DNA form, the CDR3 reads TGTGCCAGCAGCAAAGCGGGCGGGAGCTACGAGCAGTACGTC.

CDR3 coding DNA: TGCGCCAGCAGTGAGTCTCCGGGGGGGCGCAATGAGCAGTTCTTC. Its translation is CASSESPGGRNEQFF. The rearrangement uses TRBV10-1 and TRBJ2-1; 8 nucleotides agree with TRBD2. V gave up 0 bases and J gave up 6 bases; unmatched junction bases: 4. This CDR3 spans 15 amino acids. Germline CDR1 and CDR2: WNHNN and SYGVQD (reference sequence).

The chain joins TRBV5-1 to TRBJ1-2, with 7 bases lining up with TRBD1. This CDR3 comprises 15 residues. CDR1 and CDR2 from the germline V gene are SGHRS and YFSETQ. Trimming cost V 4 bases and J 2 bases; bases outside gene matches: 8. CDR3 sequence reads: CASSHSGTANYGYTF. The CDR3 DNA reads as TGCGCCAGCAGCCACTCCGGGACAGCGAACTATGGCTACACCTTC.

This clone was counted a single time. This rearrangement joins TRBV27 to TRBJ2-1; 10 nucleotides match TRBD2. Germline V gene sequence: CDR1 MNHEY, CDR2 SMNVEV (reference sequence). The CDR3 loop spans 17 amino acids. The V and J ends lost 8 bases and 9 bases, in that order; junction bases with no gene match: 19. CDR3 amino acids: CASGDWLAGDFLGEQFF. The DNA for the CDR3 is TGTGCCAGCGGGGATTGGCTAGCGGGAGATTTTTTGGGTGAGCAGTTCTTC.

The chain has TRBV10-2 and TRBJ2-3; 10 bases line up with TRBD2. The CDR3 is made up of 15 amino acids. Trimming cost V 6 bases and J 3 bases; bases outside gene matches: 6. Germline V lookup: CDR1 WSHSY, CDR2 SAAADI. CDR3 nucleotides: TGCGCCAGCAGCCCCGGGACTAGCGTTACAGATACGCAGTATTTT. Its protein is CASSPGTSVTDTQYF.

Only one count was recorded for this clone. The CDR3 is CASSQMPAVNEKLFF. In nucleotides, the CDR3 is TGTGCCAGCTCTCAAATGCCCGCAGTTAATGAAAAACTGTTTTTT. The V and J genes are TRBV18 and TRBJ1-4; D call uncertain. The ends were cut back, 6 bases at V and 4 bases at J, with 15 bases in the middle. The CDR3 runs to 15 residues. Germline values: CDR1 KGHSH, CDR2 LQKENI.

This chain connects TRBV7-9 to TRBJ2-1; TRBD1 aligns across 10 bases. Germline V gene lookup returns CDR1 SEHNR and CDR2 FQNEAQ (reference sequence). This CDR3 contains 15 residues. V shed 5 bases, J shed 6 bases, and the junction held 7 bases outside the gene matches. The CDR3 nucleotides read TGTGCCAGCAGCCTGGGACAGGGGAGGGTCAATGAGCAGTTCTTC. Translated, it gives CASSLGQGRVNEQFF.

J is TRBJ2-3 and V is TRBV9; D might be TRBD2 (5 bases). The CDR3 sequence is 16 residues long. Germline assignment: CDR1 SGDLS and CDR2 YYNGEE. Trimming left V 3 bases short and J 6 bases short, with 20 bases between. The DNA of the CDR3 is TGTGCCAGCAGCGCGAGGGTCGGGCGTTCGGGGGATACGCAGTATTTT. This gives the protein CASSARVGRSGDTQYF.

The rearrangement uses TRBV12-3 or TRBV12-4 and TRBJ2-7; D gene unclear. The CDR3 spans 13 residues. Trimming cost V 7 bases and J 3 bases, with 13 bases left between them. The chain's CDR3 is CASMLRVHYEQYF. Written as DNA, the CDR3 is TGTGCCAGCATGCTACGAGTTCACTACGAGCAGTACTTC.

Here the CDR3 DNA reads TGTGCCAGCAGCTTCGGCAATCAGCCCCAGCATTTT. Encoded protein: CASSFGNQPQHF. V usage is TRBV5-8 and J usage is TRBJ1-5; D gene uncertain. Germline CDR1 SGHTS, CDR2 YDEGEE. CDR3 size: 12 residues. V lost 2 bases and J lost 2, with 2 bases in between.

The chain links TRBV6-7 to TRBJ2-7, with 7 bases fitting TRBD2. TRBV6-7 is noted as an ORF with a role that remains uncertain. J was trimmed by 4 bases and V by 11 bases; bases with no gene match: 26. This CDR3 has 18 amino acids. The CDR3 DNA reads TGTGCCCCACAGTTAGTCGGGGGGTGGAAGGGATATCGATACGAGCAGTACGTC. This sequence encodes CAPQLVGGWKGYRYEQYV.

V and J are TRBV7-9 and TRBJ2-6, with TRBD2 matching 7 bases. Germline CDR1 reads SEHNR; CDR2 reads FQNEAQ (reference sequence). After removal of 5 bases from V and 2 bases from J, the junction contained 6 bases not matched to a gene. The CDR3 spans 16 residues. CDR3 nucleotides: TGTGCCAGCAGCCCGCCCAGCGGGGCTGGGGCCAACGTCCTGACTTTC. It specifies CASSPPSGAGANVLTF. Full variable domain (missing parts from reference TRBV7-9 and TRBJ2-6): DTGVSQNPRHKITKRGQNVTFRCDPISEHNRLYWYRQTLGQGPEFLTYFQNEAQLEKSRLLSDRFSAERPKGSFSTLEIQRTEQGDSAMYLCASSPPSGAGANVLTFGAGSRLTVL.

The rearrangement uses TRBV4-3 and TRBJ1-4; 7 bases are a match to TRBD1. The trim removed 4 bases at V and 5 bases at J, leaving 4 bases unmatched. This CDR3 comprises 14 residues. Germline CDR1 LGHNA, CDR2 YSLEER. The CDR3 DNA reads as TGCGCCAGCAGCCGGGACAGAAAAAATGAAAAACTGTTTTTT. Protein: CASSRDRKNEKLFF.

The J gene is TRBJ1-5, the V gene TRBV28; D may be TRBD1 (6 bases). Trimming stripped 5 bases from V and 4 bases from J, with 12 bases between. This CDR3 region has 14 residues. Germline V gene lookup returns CDR1 MDHEN and CDR2 SYDVKM. The CDR3 is CASSRGFPNQPQHF. For the CDR3, the DNA is TGTGCCAGCAGTAGGGGGTTCCCTAATCAGCCCCAGCATTTT.